This TCR beta chain was obtained from a study of T cell responses to AZD1222 COVID-19 vaccine. TCRdb's copy holds only in-frame clones and misses some; the assay was immunoSEQ multiplex PCR. The sample has about 120,000 clones; approximately 92% are singletons. In germline, CDR1 is LGHNA, CDR2 YSLEER. The V gene lost 1 base and the J gene lost 4 bases, with 16 bases spanning the gap. The CDR3 has 17 residues. General study results and limits: Vaccine-associated CD4 TCRs spanned spike, dominant at 160-218 and 743-854. Of spike-specific TCRs, nearly half reportedly target regions left unmutated in variants.

As regards this clone: Its antigen remains unidentified.

The chain employs TRBV4-3 and TRBJ1-4; weak D call: TRBD1 (6 bases). The specimen was peripheral blood, collected on day 0 of AZD1222 vaccination. This receptor was taken from an adult in good health. Written as DNA, the CDR3 is TGCGCCAGCAGCCAAGCCTTCCTGGACAGAGATAATGAAAAACTGTTTTTT. It encodes CASSQAFLDRDNEKLFF.